This T cell receptor beta chain is drawn from a study of blood T cell repertoires in COVID-19. The CDR3 length is 14 residues. Looked up from germline, CDR1 is LNHNV and CDR2 is YYDKDF (reference sequence). V was cut by 1 base and J by 4 bases, with 10 bases left in between. Repertoires were generated with immunoSEQ multiplex PCR, while TCRdb's copy carries only in-frame clones and drops some. In the table there are around 400,000 clones, about 89% of which are singletons. Sequencing was performed on peripheral blood. The genes are TRBV15 and TRBJ1-2, with D hard to call. The clonotype originates from a woman aged 60 to 75 with COVID-19, enrolled during active disease. The CDR3 coding sequence is TGTGCCACCAGCAGAGCCGGCGGCTTCTATGGCTACACCTTC. Encoded protein: CATSRAGGFYGYTF. Filled out from reference TRBV15 and TRBJ1-2, the complete variable domain reads DAMVIQNPRYQVTQFGKPVTLSCSQTLNHNVMYWYQQKSSQAPKLLFHYYDKDFNNEADTPDNFQSRRPNTSFCFLDIRSPGLGDTAMYLCATSRAGGFYGYTFGSGTRLTVV.